This paragraph reports one TCR beta chain. The antigen is not known. Researchers built TCR beta libraries using quantitative 5'-RACE with molecular barcodes. One entry per CDR3 protein results from TCRdb running MiXCR on the 5' RACE reads. The table records fewer than 650,000 distinct CDR3 sequences, about an eighth of them present only once. Between the trimmed V and J ends, which lost 4 bases and 4 bases, there was a span of 10 bases. Germline CDR1 is MNHNS and CDR2 is SASEGT. CDR3 length: 13 residues. The data stem from a study of CD8 T cells in ankylosing spondylitis. Whole-study results and caveats: Reports say disease-linked clones showed up significantly more in matched ankylosing spondylitis synovial fluid. Reactive arthritis synovial fluid and blood previously showed some of these motif variants. A motif in TCR beta, a set of eight or nine highly homologous variants, appeared characteristic of ankylosing spondylitis blood.

Sequencing was performed on blood, either unsorted or a sorted T cell fraction (not recorded which). The chain recombines TRBV6-1 with TRBJ1-1, with TRBD1 as a possible D gene (6 bases). The sequence came from a male donor with ankylosing spondylitis. The CDR3 spells CASSAQGLTEAFF. Written as DNA, the CDR3 is TGTGCCAGCAGTGCTCAGGGGCTCACTGAAGCTTTCTTT.